This entry describes one T cell receptor (beta chain). Its antigen is undetermined. The data belong to a study of cytomegalovirus exposure and HLA in healthy donors. Use of 60 Vbeta and 13 Jbeta primers characterized the PCR. Data came from immunoSEQ multiplex PCR; TCRdb stores just in-frame clones and leaves some out. The sample has about 140,000 clones, about 80% seen once. Germline V gene data show CDR1 as MNHEY and CDR2 as SVGAGI. This CDR3 has 14 residues. The V gene end was trimmed by 6 bases and the J gene end by 3 bases; junction bases not matched to a gene: 5. General observations from the study: The authors listed 150 or so TCR beta chains as cytomegalovirus-associated. TRBV6-2, TRBV6-3 and some other V segments were unresolvable in 87-base-pair reads.

The specimen was PBMCs. The chain combines TRBV6-5 with TRBJ1-1; 9 positions agree with TRBD1. This TCR derives from a man aged 25-45 years in good health and CMV-seropositive. DNA of the CDR3: TGTGCCAGCAGCTTACAGGGGGCGGACACTGAAGCTTTCTTT. It translates to CASSLQGADTEAFF.